This is a list of T cell receptor beta chains from one sample in a study of cytomegalovirus exposure and HLA in healthy donors. Sequencing used immunoSEQ multiplex PCR; TCRdb keeps in-frame clones, though not all of them. The sample includes around 130,000 clones, roughly 82% of them seen just once. Sequencing input: PBMCs. All receptors come from a man in his forties or fifties in good health and CMV-seronegative. Both conserved end residues are part of each CDR3. Each record gives: J gene, D gene, CDR3 length, clone size, V gene, CDR3 DNA, CDR3 protein. A D gene is named only where the DNA matches it firmly. The size of a clone is reported for some rows only, either as once, few or many, or as a class for expanded clones.

>TRBJ1-6|TRBD1|13|NA|TRBV19
TGTGCCGGCCGACAGGGTTATAATTCACCCCTCCACTTT
CAGRQGYNSPLHF
>TRBJ1-1|NA|14|NA|TRBV19
TGTGCCAGTAGTCCCCCTGGGCCCTACACTGAAGCTTTCTTT
CASSPPGPYTEAFF
>TRBJ2-1|NA|15|NA|TRBV4-1
TGCGCCAGCAGCCAACAACTTCTAGGAAGCAATGAGCAGTTCTTC
CASSQQLLGSNEQFF
>TRBJ2-6|NA|15|NA|TRBV18
TGTGCCAGCTCATCCAGGGCTGCAGGGGCCAACGTCCTGACTTTC
CASSSRAAGANVLTF
>TRBJ1-4|TRBD1|13|NA|TRBV30
TGTGCCAGCCTGACAGGGGCTAATGAAAAACTGTTTTTT
CASLTGANEKLFF
>TRBJ1-2|TRBD1|14|NA|TRBV9
TGTGCCAGCAGCGTTAACGACAGGGCCCGTGGCTACACCTTC
CASSVNDRARGYTF
>TRBJ1-1|TRBD1|14|NA|TRBV30
TGTGCCTGGAGTCCCTTCGGACAGGGGACTGAAGCTTTCTTT
CAWSPFGQGTEAFF
>TRBJ2-5|TRBD2|15|NA|TRBV7-9
TGTGCCAGCAGCTTACAGCGGGGGGACCAAGAGACCCAGTACTTC
CASSLQRGDQETQYF
>TRBJ2-1|NA|14|once|TRBV19
TGTGCCAGTAGTCCTCGTCAGGATCACAATGAGCAGTTCTTC
CASSPRQDHNEQFF
>TRBJ2-7|TRBD1|15|few|TRBV18
TGTGCCAGCTCACAGAAGACAGGGATTGGGTACGAGCAGTACTTC
CASSQKTGIGYEQYF
>TRBJ1-2|NA|13|NA|TRBV7-2
TGTGCCAGCAGCCCGGACAGTAACTATGGCTACACCTTC
CASSPDSNYGYTF
>TRBJ1-6|TRBD1|14|NA|TRBV5-5
TGTGCCAGCAGCGACGACAGGGCTAATTCACCCCTCCACTTT
CASSDDRANSPLHF
>TRBJ2-1|NA|15|NA|TRBV9
TGTGCCAGCAGCACATCTAGCGCGGGTTACAATGAGCAGTTCTTC
CASSTSSAGYNEQFF
>TRBJ2-4|TRBD2|15|NA|TRBV5-1
TGCGCCAGCAGCTCCGGGGGGTCTGCCAAAAACATTCAGTACTTC
CASSSGGSAKNIQYF
>TRBJ2-1|NA|16|NA|TRBV5-1
TGCGCCAGCAGCTTGTATGGACCCGGCCAGGGAAATGAGCAGTTCTTC
CASSLYGPGQGNEQFF
>TRBJ2-1|NA|15|NA|TRBV6-1
TGTGCCAGCAGTCTCCGAGCAGGATCATACAATGAGCAGTTCTTC
CASSLRAGSYNEQFF
>TRBJ2-3|TRBD1|15|NA|TRBV10-3
TGTGCCATCAACTCCGGGACAGGGGCACCAGATACGCAGTATTTT
CAINSGTGAPDTQYF
>TRBJ1-5|TRBD1|16|NA|TRBV15
TGTGCCACCAGCGGGAGACAGGGGGCGCCCGGGCAGCCCCAGCATTTT
CATSGRQGAPGQPQHF
>TRBJ2-7|TRBD1|15|once|TRBV4-2
TGTGCCAGCAGCCAAGAGCACAGGGGGCCCTACGAGCAGTACTTC
CASSQEHRGPYEQYF
>TRBJ1-1|TRBD1|16|NA|TRBV7-8
TGTGCCAGCAGCCCTGGGTCGGGTCAGGGGGCGACTGAAGCTTTCTTT
CASSPGSGQGATEAFF
>TRBJ2-3|TRBD1|15|NA|TRBV6-5
TGTGCCAGCAGACGGGACAGGGAGAGGGGAGATACGCAGTATTTT
CASRRDRERGDTQYF
>TRBJ2-5|NA|15|NA|TRBV27
TGTGCCAGCAGTTTATCCTTACATCTTCCAGAGACCCAGTACTTC
CASSLSLHLPETQYF
>TRBJ2-1|TRBD1|14|NA|TRBV7-9
TGTGCCAGCAATACAGGGGTCGCCTACAATGAGCAGTTCTTC
CASNTGVAYNEQFF
>TRBJ1-3|NA|13|NA|TRBV7-9
TGTGCCAGCAACCCGAGCTCTGGAAACACCATATATTTT
CASNPSSGNTIYF
>TRBJ1-6|NA|14|NA|TRBV5-1
TGCGCCAGCAGCCCCGGGGGGAATAATTCACCCCTCCACTTT
CASSPGGNNSPLHF
>TRBJ1-1|NA|15|NA|TRBV10-3
TGTGCCATCAGTGAGGTGACAGCTATGAACACTGAAGCTTTCTTT
CAISEVTAMNTEAFF